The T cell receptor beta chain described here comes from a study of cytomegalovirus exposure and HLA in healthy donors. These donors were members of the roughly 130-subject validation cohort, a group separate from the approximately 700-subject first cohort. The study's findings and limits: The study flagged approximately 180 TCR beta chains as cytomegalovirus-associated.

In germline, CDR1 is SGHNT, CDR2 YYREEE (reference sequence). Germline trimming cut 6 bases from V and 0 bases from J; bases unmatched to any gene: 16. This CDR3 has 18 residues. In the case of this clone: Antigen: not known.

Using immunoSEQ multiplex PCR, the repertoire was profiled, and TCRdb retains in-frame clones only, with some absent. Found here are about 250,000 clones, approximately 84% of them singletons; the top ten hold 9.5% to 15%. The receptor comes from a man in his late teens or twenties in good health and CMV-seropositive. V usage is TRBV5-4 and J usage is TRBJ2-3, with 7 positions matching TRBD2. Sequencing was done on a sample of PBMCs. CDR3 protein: CASTALDGGSSSTDTQYF. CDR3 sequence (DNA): TGTGCCAGCACCGCGTTGGACGGCGGGAGCTCTAGCACAGATACGCAGTATTTT.